The TCR beta chain described here comes from a study of cytotoxic CD8 clonotypes in ibrutinib-treated CLL. Study-wide context: Outcomes included some 25 partial and 2 complete responses; after median around 5.5 years, approximately 14 stayed remitted and 12 progressed. Whole-study results and caveats: Collection times varied between progressing and sustained-remission patients.

TCRdb's copy holds only in-frame clones and misses some; the assay was immunoSEQ multiplex PCR. Of just under 70,000 clones listed, 68% are singletons. Remarks on this clone: Its target is not known.

Frozen-stored PBMCs produced about 2 micrograms of genomic DNA for TCR beta libraries. Deletions cut 6 bases from V and 4 bases from J, with 10 bases between. There are 12 residues in the CDR3. CDR1 is LGHNT and CDR2 is FRNRAP in the germline V gene. The chain carries TRBV12-5 and TRBJ2-7; D is perhaps TRBD1 (6 bases). This receptor was obtained from a human donor with chronic lymphocytic leukemia. The sample was PBMCs, taken after 12 months of ibrutinib treatment. CDR3 in amino acids: CASGPTGYEQYF. DNA of the CDR3: TGTGCTAGTGGCCCCACAGGGTACGAGCAGTACTTC.